One sample yielded the 6 T cell receptor beta chains listed below, sequenced in a study of T-cell memory formation after mild COVID-19. MiXCR was run by TCRdb on the 5' RACE reads, yielding one entry per CDR3 protein. The data show more than 150,000 distinct CDR3 sequences, 9.5% to 13% seen once. The sequencing input was PBMCs or a T cell subset sorted from them (not recorded which). The origin of the receptors is a man between 18 and 29 years old who had mild COVID-19 (a few samples of this study predate the infection). Cell type and time point are not known.

The chain employs TRBV4-3 and TRBJ2-3; maybe TRBD1 (6 bases). The CDR3 length is 15 residues. The V end was cut by 0 bases, the J end by 4 bases, with 11 bases between. The germline gives CDR1 LGHNA, CDR2 YSLEER. CDR3 in amino acids: CASSQDNRVADTQYF. DNA for the CDR3: TGCGCCAGCAGCCAAGATAACAGGGTGGCAGATACGCAGTATTTT.

The rearrangement uses TRBV25-1 and TRBJ2-6; a possible D gene is TRBD2 (7 bases). CDR3 length: 18 residues. The V gene lost 4 bases and the J gene lost 0 bases, with 16 bases spanning the gap. CDR1 and CDR2 (germline): MGHDK, SYGVNS. CDR3 DNA: TGTGCCAGCAGTGCCTACAGGGACTACTACTCTGGGGCCAACGTCCTGACTTTC. It translates to CASSAYRDYYSGANVLTF.

V gene TRBV24-1 combines with J gene TRBJ2-1; a weak D match, TRBD1 (6 bases). Germline V lookup: CDR1 KGHDR, CDR2 SFDVKD. CDR3 length: 14 residues. Trimming removed 7 bases at V and 9 bases at J, with 18 bases between. The CDR3 nucleotides are TGTGCCACCAGCGCGGCAGGGGTGATTTTTGAGCAGTTCTTC. Translating it yields CATSAAGVIFEQFF.

The chain joins TRBV19 to TRBJ2-3, with no clear D. From germline, CDR1 is LNHDA and CDR2 SQIVND (reference sequence). The CDR3 has 14 residues. V dropped 8 bases and J dropped 3 bases, with 15 bases sitting between them. In DNA form, the CDR3 reads TGTGCCAGTTCCCCGCCCGGGCCGACAGATACGCAGTATTTT. It codes for CASSPPGPTDTQYF.

This clonotype came up many times. The rearrangement links TRBV20-1 to TRBJ2-7, with D maybe TRBD1 (7 bases). With 3 bases removed from V and 0 bases from J, the gap between germline ends came to 12 bases. CDR3 length: 14 residues. Germline-derived CDR1 and CDR2 are DFQATT and SNEGSKA (reference sequence). The CDR3 loop is CSASSGDSSYEQYF. The CDR3 coding sequence is TGCAGTGCTAGCTCGGGGGACAGCTCCTACGAGCAGTACTTC.

The chain links TRBV11-1 to TRBJ1-5; D is ambiguous. V lost 2 bases to trimming and J lost 7 bases, with 6 bases between them. The CDR3 is 12 residues long. CDR1 and CDR2 from the germline V gene are SGHAT and FQDESV (reference sequence). DNA of the CDR3: TGTGCCAGCAGCTTACGACGGCAGCCCCAGCATTTT. Translating gives CASSLRRQPQHF.